In this sample, the clone carrying this TCR beta chain turned up many times. The antigen is undetermined. TCRdb recomputed calls from the RT-PCR reads with MiXCR, one row per CDR3 protein. The data hold 160,000 or so distinct CDR3 sequences, with roughly 10% observed a single time. The sample comes from a study of response to subunit inactivated influenza vaccine. The CDR3 sequence is 15 residues long. After removal of 7 bases from V and 4 bases from J, the junction contained 10 bases not matched to a gene. Germline V lookup: CDR1 SNHLY, CDR2 FYNNEI. Overall study results and limits: Every seasonal influenza vaccination brings in few new T cells, the authors suggested.

The clonotype originates from a man aged 50-59 years who received an inactivated influenza vaccine. The sample consisted of non-naive T cells sorted from PBMCs, taken roughly 48 days after vaccination. V and J are TRBV2 and TRBJ2-4; TRBD2 aligns across 7 bases. The CDR3 here is CASMQLALGKNIQYF. The DNA for the CDR3 is TGTGCCAGCATGCAACTAGCGCTAGGTAAAAACATTCAGTACTTC.